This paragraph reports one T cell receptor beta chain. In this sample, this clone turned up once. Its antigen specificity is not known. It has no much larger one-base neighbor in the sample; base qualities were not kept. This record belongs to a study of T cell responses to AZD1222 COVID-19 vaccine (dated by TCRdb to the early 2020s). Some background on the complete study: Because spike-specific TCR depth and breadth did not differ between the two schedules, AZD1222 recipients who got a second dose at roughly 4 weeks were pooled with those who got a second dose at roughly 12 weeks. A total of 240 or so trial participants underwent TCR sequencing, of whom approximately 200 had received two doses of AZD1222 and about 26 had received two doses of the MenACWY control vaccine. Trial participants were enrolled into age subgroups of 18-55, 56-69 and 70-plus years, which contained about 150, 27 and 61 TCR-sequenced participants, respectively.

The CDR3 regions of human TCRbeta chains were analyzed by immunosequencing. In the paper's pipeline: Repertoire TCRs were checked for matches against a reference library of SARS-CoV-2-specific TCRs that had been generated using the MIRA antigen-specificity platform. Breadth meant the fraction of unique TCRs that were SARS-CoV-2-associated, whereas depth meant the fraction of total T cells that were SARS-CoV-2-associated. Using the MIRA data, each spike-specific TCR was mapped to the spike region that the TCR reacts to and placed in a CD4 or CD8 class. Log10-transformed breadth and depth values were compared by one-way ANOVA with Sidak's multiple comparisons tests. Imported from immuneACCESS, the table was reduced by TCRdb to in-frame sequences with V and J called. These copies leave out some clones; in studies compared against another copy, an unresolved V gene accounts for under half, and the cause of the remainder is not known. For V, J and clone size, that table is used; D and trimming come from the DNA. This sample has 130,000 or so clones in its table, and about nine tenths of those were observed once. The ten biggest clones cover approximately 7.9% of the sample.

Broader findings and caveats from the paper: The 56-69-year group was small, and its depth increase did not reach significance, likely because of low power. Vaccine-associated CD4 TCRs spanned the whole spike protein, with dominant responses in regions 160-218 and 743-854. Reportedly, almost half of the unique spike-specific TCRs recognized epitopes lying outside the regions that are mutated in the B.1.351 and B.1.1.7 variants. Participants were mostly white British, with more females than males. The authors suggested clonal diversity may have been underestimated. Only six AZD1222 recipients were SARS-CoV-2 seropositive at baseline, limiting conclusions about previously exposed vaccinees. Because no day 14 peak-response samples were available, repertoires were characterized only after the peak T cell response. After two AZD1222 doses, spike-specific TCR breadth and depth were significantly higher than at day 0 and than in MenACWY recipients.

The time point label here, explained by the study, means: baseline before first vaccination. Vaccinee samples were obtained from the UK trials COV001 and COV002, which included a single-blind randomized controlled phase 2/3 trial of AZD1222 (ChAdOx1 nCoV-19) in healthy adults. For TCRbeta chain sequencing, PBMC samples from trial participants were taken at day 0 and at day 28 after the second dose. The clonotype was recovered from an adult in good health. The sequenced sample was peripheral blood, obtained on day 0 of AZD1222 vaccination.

The DNA sequence follows: TGTGCCAGCAGCCACTGGAACAGGGTCGGAGATACGCAGTATTTT. This translates into CASSHWNRVGDTQYF. The V and J segments used are TRBV5-6 and TRBJ2-3; the D gene is perhaps TRBD1, on 6 matching bases. V is pared back by 4 bases and J by 5 bases, with 17 bases lying between the germline termini. The CDR3, from cysteine to phenylalanine, totals 15 residues. This entry keeps only the CDR3 DNA: 45 bases, framed from base 1. In the germline V gene, CDR1 corresponds to SGHDT and CDR2 to YYEEEE.